This TCR beta chain was recovered during a study of control samples from healthy donors and cancer patients. This clone appeared once. Profiling relied on immunoSEQ multiplex PCR, and the TCRdb table lists in-frame clones only, not all of them. The data contain about 61,000 clones, roughly 90% of them seen just once; the ten biggest clones take up about 6.5%. Source material: PBMCs. The clonotype was recovered from a man in his fifties or sixties with colorectal cancer.

Here the CDR3 reads CASSISYIRSKNYGYTF. CDR3 nucleotide sequence: TGTGCCAGTAGTATCTCATACATCCGATCTAAGAACTATGGCTACACCTTC. V usage is TRBV19 and J usage is TRBJ1-2; D not resolved. V lost 3 bases, J lost 2 bases, and 19 bases lay in between. The germline V gene has CDR1 LNHDA and CDR2 SQIVND (reference sequence). The CDR3 consists of 17 residues.